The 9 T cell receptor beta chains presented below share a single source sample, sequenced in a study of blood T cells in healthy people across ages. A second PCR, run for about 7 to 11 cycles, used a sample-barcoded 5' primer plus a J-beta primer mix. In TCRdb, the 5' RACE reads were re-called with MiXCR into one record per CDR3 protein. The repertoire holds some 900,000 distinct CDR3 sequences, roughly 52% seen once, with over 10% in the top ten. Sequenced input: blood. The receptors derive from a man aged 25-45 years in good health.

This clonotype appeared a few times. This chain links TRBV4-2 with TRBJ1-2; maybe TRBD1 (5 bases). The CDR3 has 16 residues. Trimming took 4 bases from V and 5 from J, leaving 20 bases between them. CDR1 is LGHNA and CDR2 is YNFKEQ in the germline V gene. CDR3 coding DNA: TGTGCCAGCAGCCTTCAAGAAGGGGAGAGACTTTATGGCTACACCTTC. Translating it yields CASSLQEGERLYGYTF.

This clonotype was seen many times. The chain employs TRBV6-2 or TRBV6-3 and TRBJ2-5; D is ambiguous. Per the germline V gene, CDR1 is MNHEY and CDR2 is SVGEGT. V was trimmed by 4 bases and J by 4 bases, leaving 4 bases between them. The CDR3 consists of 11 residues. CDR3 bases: TGTGCCAGCAGTTGGGGAGAGACCCAGTACTTC. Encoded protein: CASSWGETQYF.

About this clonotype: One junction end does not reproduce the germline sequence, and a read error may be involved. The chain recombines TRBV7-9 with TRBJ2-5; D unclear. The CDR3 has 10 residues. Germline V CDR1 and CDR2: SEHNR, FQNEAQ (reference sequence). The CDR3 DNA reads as TGTGCCAGCAGCCTAGAGGCCCAGTACTTC. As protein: CASSLEAQYF.

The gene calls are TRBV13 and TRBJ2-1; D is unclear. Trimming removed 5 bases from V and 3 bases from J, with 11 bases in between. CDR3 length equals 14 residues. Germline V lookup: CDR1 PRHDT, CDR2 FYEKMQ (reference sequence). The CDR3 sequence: CASSIAPGYNEQFF. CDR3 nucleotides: TGTGCCAGCAGCATCGCCCCTGGCTACAATGAGCAGTTCTTC.

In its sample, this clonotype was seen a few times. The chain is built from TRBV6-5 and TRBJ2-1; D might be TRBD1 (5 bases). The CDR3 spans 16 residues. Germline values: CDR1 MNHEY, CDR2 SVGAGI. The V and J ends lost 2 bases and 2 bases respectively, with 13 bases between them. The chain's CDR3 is CASSYTRGAAYNEQFF. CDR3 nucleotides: TGTGCCAGCAGTTACACACGTGGGGCCGCCTACAATGAGCAGTTCTTC.

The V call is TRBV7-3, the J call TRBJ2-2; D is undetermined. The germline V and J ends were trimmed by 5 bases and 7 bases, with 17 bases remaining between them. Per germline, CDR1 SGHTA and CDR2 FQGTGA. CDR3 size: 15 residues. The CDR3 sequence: CASSPVTGLFGELFF. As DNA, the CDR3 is TGTGCCAGCAGCCCCGTGACTGGTCTATTCGGGGAGCTGTTTTTT.

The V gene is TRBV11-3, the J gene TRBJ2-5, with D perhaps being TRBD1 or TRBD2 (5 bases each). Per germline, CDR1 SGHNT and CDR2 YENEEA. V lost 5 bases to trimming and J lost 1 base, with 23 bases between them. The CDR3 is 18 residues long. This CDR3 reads CASSLRSILGRRQETQYF. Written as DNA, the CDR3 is TGTGCCAGCAGCCTAAGGTCAATACTGGGACGGCGCCAAGAGACCCAGTACTTC.

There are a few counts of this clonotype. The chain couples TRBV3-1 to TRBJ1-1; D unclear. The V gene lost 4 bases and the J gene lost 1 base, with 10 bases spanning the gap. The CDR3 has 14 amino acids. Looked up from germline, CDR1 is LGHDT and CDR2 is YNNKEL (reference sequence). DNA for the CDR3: TGTGCCAGCAGCCCCCGGGTAGCGAACACTGAAGCTTTCTTT. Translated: CASSPRVANTEAFF. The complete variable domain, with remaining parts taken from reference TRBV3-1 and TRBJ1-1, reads DTAVSQTPKYLVTQMGNDKSIKCEQNLGHDTMYWYKQDSKKFLKIMFSYNNKELIINETVPNRFSPKSPDKAHLNLHINSLELGDSAVYFCASSPRVANTEAFFGQGTRLTVV.

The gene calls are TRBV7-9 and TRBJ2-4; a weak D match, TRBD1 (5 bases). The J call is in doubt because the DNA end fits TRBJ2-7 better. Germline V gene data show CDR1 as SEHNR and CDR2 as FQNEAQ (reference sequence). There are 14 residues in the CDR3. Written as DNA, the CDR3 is TGTGCCAGCAGCTTAGCAGGACACGTCTACGAGCAGTACTTC. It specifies CASSLAGHVYEQYF.